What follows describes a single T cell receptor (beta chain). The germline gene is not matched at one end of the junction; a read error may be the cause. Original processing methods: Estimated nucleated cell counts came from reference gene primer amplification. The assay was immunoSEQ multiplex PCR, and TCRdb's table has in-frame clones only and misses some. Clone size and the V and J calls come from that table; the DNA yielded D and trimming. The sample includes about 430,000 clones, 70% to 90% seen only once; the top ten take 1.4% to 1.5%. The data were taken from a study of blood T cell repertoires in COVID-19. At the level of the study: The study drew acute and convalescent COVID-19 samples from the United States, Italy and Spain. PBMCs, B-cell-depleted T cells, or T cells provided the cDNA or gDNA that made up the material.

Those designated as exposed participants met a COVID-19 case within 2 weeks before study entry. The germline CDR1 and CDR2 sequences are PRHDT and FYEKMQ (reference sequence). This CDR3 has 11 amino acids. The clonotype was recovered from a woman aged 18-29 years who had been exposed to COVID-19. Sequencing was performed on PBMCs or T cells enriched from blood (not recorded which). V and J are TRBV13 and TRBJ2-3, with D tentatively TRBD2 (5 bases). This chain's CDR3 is CVSRSGDTQYF. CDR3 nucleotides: TGTGTCAGCAGAAGCGGAGATACGCAGTATTTT.